One and the same sample provided the 26 T cell receptor beta chains below, sequenced in a study of T cells and Merkel cell carcinoma outcomes. Generated by immunoSEQ multiplex PCR, the TCRdb table keeps only in-frame clones and is missing some. The sample contains 15,000 to 25,000 clones, almost 85% of which appear only once. The sequenced sample consisted of tumor tissue from Merkel cell carcinoma. The receptors shown here come from a human donor with Merkel cell carcinoma.

This clone was recorded a few times. This rearrangement joins TRBV5-4 to TRBJ2-2, with 8 bases that match TRBD1. In germline, CDR1 is SGHNT, CDR2 YYREEE (reference sequence). V shed 1 base, J shed 15 bases, and the junction held 11 bases outside the gene matches. The CDR3 length is 14 residues. The CDR3 loop reads CASSLTLDRDVVFF. The CDR3 bases are TGTGCCAGCAGCTTGACGTTGGACAGGGACGTGGTGTTTTTT.

In its sample, this clone was seen a few times. The chain carries TRBV5-1 and TRBJ2-1; 7 bases are shared with TRBD2. The V gene end was trimmed by 0 bases and the J gene end by 7 bases; junction bases not matched to a gene: 7. The CDR3 consists of 15 residues. Germline V lookup: CDR1 SGHRS, CDR2 YFSETQ. The CDR3 protein is CASSLEDGGGNEQFF. In DNA, the CDR3 is TGCGCCAGCAGCTTGGAAGACGGGGGAGGGAATGAGCAGTTCTTC.

This clone was recorded only once. V is TRBV5-1 and J is TRBJ2-5; D gene uncertain. Germline V gene lookup returns CDR1 SGHRS and CDR2 YFSETQ. V shed 7 bases and J shed 4 bases, with 17 bases lying between them. This CDR3 is 14 amino acids long. CDR3 sequence (DNA): TGCGCCAGCGCCGTATGGACCTCGGGAGAGACCCAGTACTTC. Translated: CASAVWTSGETQYF.

The rearrangement joins TRBV29-1 to TRBJ1-1, with 7 bases fitting TRBD1. The ends lost 4 bases at V and 1 base at J; junction bases unmatched: 3. Germline V gene sequence: CDR1 SQVTM, CDR2 ANQGSEA. This CDR3 is built from 13 residues. The chain's CDR3 is CSVGGQTNTEAFF. The CDR3 DNA sequence: TGCAGCGTTGGGGGACAGACGAACACTGAAGCTTTCTTT.

The chain is built from TRBV6-5 and TRBJ1-3; weak D call: TRBD1 (5 bases). The V gene's germline CDR1 is MNHEY and CDR2 SVGAGI. The CDR3 spans 15 residues. Trimming took 6 bases from V and 2 from J, leaving 14 bases between them. CDR3 sequence: CASSPTGPPGNTIYF. The CDR3 nucleotides read TGTGCCAGCAGCCCAACAGGCCCTCCTGGAAACACCATATATTTT.

This chain joins TRBV5-6 and TRBJ2-1; a possible D gene is TRBD2 (5 bases). Trimming pared 4 bases from V and 7 bases from J, leaving 15 bases between. CDR1 is SGHDT, CDR2 YYEEEE, per germline. The CDR3 has 14 amino acids. The CDR3: CASSPGSGLNEQFF. DNA of the CDR3: TGTGCCAGCAGCCCGGGGAGCGGTTTAAATGAGCAGTTCTTC.

V is TRBV18 and J is TRBJ2-5; no clear D gene. Germline CDR1 and CDR2: KGHSH and LQKENI. Trimming stripped 6 bases from V and 3 bases from J, with 8 bases between. The CDR3 covers 12 residues. Written as DNA, the CDR3 is TGTGCCAGCTCGTTACGCGAAGAGACCCAGTACTTC. Translating gives CASSLREETQYF.

This rearrangement joins TRBV11-2 to TRBJ2-2; D is undetermined. The CDR3 is 15 residues long. CDR1 is SGHAT and CDR2 is FQNNGV in the germline V gene. Trimming pared 1 base from V and 4 bases from J, leaving 10 bases between. The CDR3 bases are TGTGCCAGCAGCTTAGGAAGTGTGACCACCGGGGAGCTGTTTTTT. Its protein product is CASSLGSVTTGELFF.

The V gene is TRBV25-1, the J gene TRBJ1-4; no clear D gene. Trimming shortened V by 4 bases and J by 7 bases, and 10 bases separated the two germline ends. Germline V gene lookup returns CDR1 MGHDK and CDR2 SYGVNS. The CDR3 covers 13 residues. Here the CDR3 DNA reads TGTGCCAGCAGTGCTTATCTCGTTGAAAAACTGTTTTTT. The encoded protein is CASSAYLVEKLFF.

This clone occurred a few times. In DNA form, the CDR3 reads TGTGCCAGCTCACCACCGGACAAGGGAAAGGAGACCCAGTACTTC. It encodes CASSPPDKGKETQYF. J is TRBJ2-5 and V is TRBV18, with D tentatively TRBD1 (5 bases). V lost 0 bases, J lost 5 bases, and 13 bases lay in between. The CDR3 length is 15 residues. Germline CDR1 and CDR2: KGHSH and LQKENI. Full variable domain (missing parts from reference TRBV18 and TRBJ2-5): NAGVMQNPRHLVRRRGQEARLRCSPMKGHSHVYWYRQLPEEGLKFMVYLQKENIIDESGMPKERFSAEFPKEGPSILRIQQVVRGDSAAYFCASSPPDKGKETQYFGPGTRLLVL.

This clone is labeled large. The rearrangement joins TRBV10-2 to TRBJ1-5; D call uncertain. The V gene's germline CDR1 is WSHSY and CDR2 SAAADI. The V end was cut by 6 bases, the J end by 11 bases, with 14 bases between. This CDR3 contains 12 residues. Here the CDR3 DNA reads TGCGCCAGCAGCCCCGGGCCGGATGCCCAGCATTTT. This gives the protein CASSPGPDAQHF.

CDR3: CASKRTSGANVLTF. CDR3 coding DNA: TGTGCCAGCAAGCGGACCTCTGGGGCCAACGTCCTGACTTTC. This chain connects TRBV2 to TRBJ2-6; a possible D gene is TRBD2 (5 bases). Trimming took 7 bases from V and 0 from J, leaving 7 bases between them. The CDR3 runs 14 residues. Germline CDR1 and CDR2: SNHLY and FYNNEI.

J is TRBJ1-1 and V is TRBV5-8; tentatively, D is TRBD1 (5 bases). The CDR3 is 15 amino acids. Germline V CDR1 and CDR2: SGHTS, YDEGEE. V was clipped by 4 bases and J by 0 bases, with 13 bases between them. This CDR3 reads CASSLFSTVNTEAFF. In DNA, the CDR3 is TGTGCCAGCAGCCTATTTTCGACAGTGAACACTGAAGCTTTCTTT.

J is TRBJ1-3 and V is TRBV7-6; no definite D call. CDR3 length: 12 amino acids. Per the germline V gene, CDR1 is SGHVS and CDR2 is FNYEAQ. V was shortened by 5 bases and J by 8 bases, with 10 bases between the two germline ends. The DNA for the CDR3 is TGTGCCAGCAGCCTCGAGGGCTACACCATATATTTT. Its protein is CASSLEGYTIYF.

The V gene is TRBV5-8, the J gene TRBJ2-4; the D is unclear. Trimming stripped 7 bases from V and 0 bases from J, with 5 bases between. Germline-derived CDR1 and CDR2 are SGHTS and YDEGEE. The CDR3 length is 12 residues. Here the CDR3 reads CASFRAKNIQYF. CDR3 bases: TGTGCCAGCTTCCGAGCCAAAAACATTCAGTACTTC.

This chain links TRBV29-1 with TRBJ2-5; 12 bases map to TRBD1. Germline V CDR1 and CDR2: SQVTM, ANQGSEA. V gave up 7 bases and J gave up 1 base; unmatched junction bases: 4. The CDR3 is 14 residues long. The DNA for the CDR3 is TGCAGCGCCCGGGACAGGGGGCCCCAAGAGACCCAGTACTTC. It encodes CSARDRGPQETQYF.

J is TRBJ1-2 and V is TRBV6-6; D gene unclear. This CDR3 comprises 13 residues. V dropped 4 bases and J dropped 4 bases, with 10 bases sitting between them. Germline CDR1 reads MNHNY; CDR2 reads SVGAGI (reference sequence). Written as DNA, the CDR3 is TGTGCCAGCAGTTCCCCTTCAAGCTATGGCTACACCTTC. Its protein is CASSSPSSYGYTF.

The CDR3 here is CASSLGQDVSYEQYF. In nucleotides, the CDR3 is TGTGCCAGCAGCTTGGGACAGGACGTTTCCTACGAGCAGTACTTC. V is TRBV5-8 and J is TRBJ2-7, with a weak D call TRBD1 (6 bases). The CDR3 consists of 15 residues. V was trimmed by 0 bases and J by 1 base, leaving 11 bases between them. The germline V gene has CDR1 SGHTS and CDR2 YDEGEE.

This chain joins TRBV7-9 and TRBJ2-1; no firm D call. Germline CDR1 and CDR2: SEHNR and FQNEAQ (reference sequence). This CDR3 contains 12 residues. V lost 6 bases and J 6 bases, leaving 9 bases between the germline ends. CDR3 amino acids: CASSREANEQFF. As DNA, the CDR3 is TGTGCCAGCAGTCGAGAGGCCAATGAGCAGTTCTTC.

The rearrangement links TRBV18 to TRBJ2-5; no clear D. The CDR3 spans 14 residues. Trimming removed 3 bases from V and 4 bases from J, with 12 bases in between. Germline CDR1 reads KGHSH; CDR2 reads LQKENI. The CDR3 DNA reads TGTGCCAGCTCACCGACGGGTCTGGGAGAGACCCAGTACTTC. Amino acids: CASSPTGLGETQYF. The variable domain in full, with the rest retrieved from reference TRBV18 and TRBJ2-5, is NAGVMQNPRHLVRRRGQEARLRCSPMKGHSHVYWYRQLPEEGLKFMVYLQKENIIDESGMPKERFSAEFPKEGPSILRIQQVVRGDSAAYFCASSPTGLGETQYFGPGTRLLVL.

The rearrangement links TRBV4-1 to TRBJ1-6; perhaps TRBD1 as D (6 bases). Between the trimmed V and J ends, which lost 5 bases and 1 base, there was a span of 15 bases. The CDR3 has 17 amino acids. The germline gives CDR1 MGHRA, CDR2 YSYEKL. In DNA, the CDR3 is TGCGCCAGCAGCGAACAGGGTTGGGCGTCCTATAATTCACCCCTCCACTTT. It translates to CASSEQGWASYNSPLHF.

This clone has just a few counts. CDR3 nucleotides: TGTGCCAGTAGTCAGATTATCCAGCCCCAGCATTTT. Amino acids: CASSQIIQPQHF. V usage is TRBV19 and J usage is TRBJ1-5; no firm D call. The CDR3 sequence is 12 residues long. Trimming removed 5 bases from V and 7 bases from J, with 9 bases in between. Per the germline V gene, CDR1 is LNHDA and CDR2 is SQIVND (reference sequence).

This chain connects TRBV5-1 to TRBJ2-1; 7 bases are a match to TRBD2. This CDR3 spans 15 amino acids. Trimming removed 0 bases from V and 8 bases from J; junction bases left unmatched: 8. The germline CDR1 and CDR2 sequences are SGHRS and YFSETQ. The CDR3 loop reads CASSLVREGPYEQFF. In DNA form, the CDR3 reads TGCGCCAGCAGCTTGGTGAGGGAGGGCCCCTATGAGCAGTTCTTC. The entire variable domain, with the rest obtained from reference TRBV5-1 and TRBJ2-1, is as follows: KAGVTQTPRYLIKTRGQQVTLSCSPISGHRSVSWYQQTPGQGLQFLFEYFSETQRNKGNFPGRFSGRQFSNSRSEMNVSTLELGDSALYLCASSLVREGPYEQFFGPGTRLTVL.

This clone occurred once. V usage is TRBV7-9 and J usage is TRBJ2-5, with D possibly matching TRBD1 (6 bases). The CDR3 has 15 residues. Germline CDR1 SEHNR, CDR2 FQNEAQ (reference sequence). The ends were cut back, 4 bases at V and 2 bases at J, with 14 bases in the middle. The CDR3 is CASSSGQHLQETQYF. The DNA of the CDR3 is TGTGCCAGCAGCTCCGGACAGCACTTACAAGAGACCCAGTACTTC.

V is TRBV11-3 and J is TRBJ1-1, with 7 bases that match TRBD1. This CDR3 contains 15 residues. The J segment lost 0 bases and the V segment lost 5 bases, leaving 6 bases of the junction unmatched. CDR1 is SGHNT, CDR2 YENEEA, per germline. DNA for the CDR3: TGTGCCAGCAGCAGACAGGGCCGGATGAACACTGAAGCTTTCTTT. Translation: CASSRQGRMNTEAFF.

This clone was counted a few times. The chain links TRBV7-9 to TRBJ1-2; 9 bases agree with TRBD1. V gave up 6 bases and J gave up 6 bases; unmatched junction bases: 5. The CDR3 is 13 residues long. Germline V gene lookup returns CDR1 SEHNR and CDR2 FQNEAQ (reference sequence). The chain's CDR3 is CASRTYRGHGYTF. For the CDR3, the DNA is TGTGCCAGCAGAACATACAGGGGGCATGGCTACACCTTC. Together with reference TRBV7-9 and TRBJ1-2, the CDR3 gives the full variable domain: DTGVSQNPRHKITKRGQNVTFRCDPISEHNRLYWYRQTLGQGPEFLTYFQNEAQLEKSRLLSDRFSAERPKGSFSTLEIQRTEQGDSAMYLCASRTYRGHGYTFGSGTRLTVV.